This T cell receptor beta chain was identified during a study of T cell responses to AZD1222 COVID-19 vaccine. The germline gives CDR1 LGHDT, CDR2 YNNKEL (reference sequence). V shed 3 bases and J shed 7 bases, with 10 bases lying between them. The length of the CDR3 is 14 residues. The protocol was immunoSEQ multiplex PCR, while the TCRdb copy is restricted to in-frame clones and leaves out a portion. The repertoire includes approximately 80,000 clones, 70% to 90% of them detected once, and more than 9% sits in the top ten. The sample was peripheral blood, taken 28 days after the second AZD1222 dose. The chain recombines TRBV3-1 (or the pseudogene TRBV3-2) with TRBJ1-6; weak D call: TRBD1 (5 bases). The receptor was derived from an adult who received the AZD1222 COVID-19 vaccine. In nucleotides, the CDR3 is TGTGCCAGCAGCCAGCAAGGGGCCAATTCACCCCTCCACTTT. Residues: CASSQQGANSPLHF.